Sequencing of this TCR beta chain was carried out in a study of T cell responses to AZD1222 COVID-19 vaccine. The data were produced by immunoSEQ multiplex PCR, yet TCRdb's version contains in-frame clones alone and is incomplete. The listing contains over 140,000 clones. Study-wide results and limits: A mostly white British donor set with more females was recruited, and clonal diversity was possibly underestimated.

A note on this clone: Its specificity is unknown.

The CDR3 has 15 amino acids. Trimming took off 4 bases at V and 5 bases at J, with 17 bases between the two ends. The V gene's germline CDR1 is SEHNR and CDR2 FQNEAQ (reference sequence). The sequencing input was peripheral blood. The rearrangement joins TRBV7-9 to TRBJ1-1, with a tentative D call TRBD1 (5 bases). This clonotype originated in an adult in good health. CDR3 sequence (DNA): TGTGCCAGCAGCTCGACCGGGACTGGGGTGACTGAAGCTTTCTTT. It is translated as CASSSTGTGVTEAFF.